The entry below gives a single T cell receptor beta chain sequence along with its context. Some clones are missing from TCRdb's copy, which holds only in-frame ones; the method was immunoSEQ multiplex PCR. The sample yields around 260,000 clones, over 75% seen once. This sample stems from a study of blood T cell repertoires in COVID-19. Study information: Sources were T cells, B-cell-depleted T cells, or PBMCs; the material itself was cDNA or gDNA.

The TCR comes from a woman aged 45-59 years with acute or convalescent COVID-19. Sequencing was performed on peripheral blood.

Here the CDR3 DNA reads TGTGCCAGTAGGCCGGACTGGGGTGAGCAGTTCTTC. Its protein product is CASRPDWGEQFF. The rearrangement joins TRBV19 to TRBJ2-1, with D tentatively TRBD2 (5 bases). V lost 6 bases, J lost 9 bases, and 12 bases lay in between. Germline lookup yields CDR1 LNHDA and CDR2 SQIVND (reference sequence). There are 12 residues in the CDR3.